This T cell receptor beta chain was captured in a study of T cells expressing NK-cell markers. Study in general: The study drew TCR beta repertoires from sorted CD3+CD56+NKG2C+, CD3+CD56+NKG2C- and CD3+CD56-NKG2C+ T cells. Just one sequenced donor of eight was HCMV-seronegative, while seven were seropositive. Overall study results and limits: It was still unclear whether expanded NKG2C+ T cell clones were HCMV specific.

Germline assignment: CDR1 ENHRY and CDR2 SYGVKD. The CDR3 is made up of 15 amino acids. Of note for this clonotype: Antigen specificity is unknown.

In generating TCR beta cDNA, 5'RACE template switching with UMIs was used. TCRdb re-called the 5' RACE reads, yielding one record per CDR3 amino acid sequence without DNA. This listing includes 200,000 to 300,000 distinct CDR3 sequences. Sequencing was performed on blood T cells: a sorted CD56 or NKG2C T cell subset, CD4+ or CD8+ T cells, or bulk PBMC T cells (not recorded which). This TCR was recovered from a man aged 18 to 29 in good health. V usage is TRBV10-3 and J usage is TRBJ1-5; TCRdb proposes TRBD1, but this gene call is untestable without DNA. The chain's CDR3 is CAISESIGGRQPQHF.